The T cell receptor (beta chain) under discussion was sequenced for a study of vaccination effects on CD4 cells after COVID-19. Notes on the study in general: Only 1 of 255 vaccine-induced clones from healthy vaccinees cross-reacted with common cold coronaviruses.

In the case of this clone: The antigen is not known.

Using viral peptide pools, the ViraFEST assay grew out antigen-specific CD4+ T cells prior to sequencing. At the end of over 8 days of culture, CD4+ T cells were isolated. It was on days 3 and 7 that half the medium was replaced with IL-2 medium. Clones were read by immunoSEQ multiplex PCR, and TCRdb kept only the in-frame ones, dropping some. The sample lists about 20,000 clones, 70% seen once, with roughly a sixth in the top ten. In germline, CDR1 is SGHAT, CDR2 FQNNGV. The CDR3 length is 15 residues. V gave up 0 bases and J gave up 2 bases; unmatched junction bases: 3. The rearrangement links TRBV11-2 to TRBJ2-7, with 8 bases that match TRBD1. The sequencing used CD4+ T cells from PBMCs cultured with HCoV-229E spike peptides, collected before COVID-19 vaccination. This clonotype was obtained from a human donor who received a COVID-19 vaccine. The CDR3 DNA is TGTGCCAGCAGCTTAGAGGGGACAGGAGCCTACGAGCAGTACTTC. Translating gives CASSLEGTGAYEQYF.